Each of the 14 T cell receptor beta chains below was sequenced from the same sample in a study of technical replicates of blood from a few donors. Libraries were prepared by immunoSEQ multiplex PCR; TCRdb keeps only in-frame clonotypes and omits some of them. The table includes under 95,000 clones, about 95% detected once. The sequencing sample was made of T cells isolated from PBMCs. The receptors were gathered from a human donor in good health.

J is TRBJ2-2 and V is TRBV2, with 7 bases fitting TRBD1. J gave up 6 bases and V 8 bases, and 9 bases lay outside the gene matches. Germline assignment: CDR1 SNHLY and CDR2 FYNNEI. This CDR3 contains 14 residues. CDR3 in amino acids: CASANGQGAGELFF. The DNA for the CDR3 is TGTGCCAGCGCTAACGGGCAGGGGGCCGGGGAGCTGTTTTTT.

The chain has TRBV4-1 and TRBJ2-5; D is ambiguous. CDR1 and CDR2 from the germline V gene are MGHRA and YSYEKL. V lost 0 bases, J lost 5 bases, and 16 bases lay in between. The CDR3 totals 16 residues. CDR3 sequence reads: CASSQDSAYQAETQYF. CDR3 DNA: TGCGCCAGCAGCCAAGATTCCGCCTATCAGGCGGAGACCCAGTACTTC.

This chain uses TRBV9 with TRBJ2-7, with 7 bases lining up with TRBD1. Germline V gene sequence: CDR1 SGDLS, CDR2 YYNGEE. This CDR3 comprises 14 residues. Trimming removed 3 bases from V and 5 bases from J; junction bases left unmatched: 8. The CDR3 nucleotides are TGTGCCAGCAGCGCCCGACCGACAGGGCACGAGCAGTACTTC. Translation: CASSARPTGHEQYF.

Here the CDR3 DNA reads TGTGCCAGCAGCCAAGACGGAGGAATGAACACTGAAGCTTTCTTT. This encodes CASSQDGGMNTEAFF. The chain recombines TRBV4-2 with TRBJ1-1; D unclear. Trimming shortened V by 0 bases and J by 0 bases, and 8 bases separated the two germline ends. The CDR3 is made up of 15 amino acids. Germline CDR1 is LGHNA and CDR2 is YNFKEQ.

The gene calls are TRBV5-1 and TRBJ2-5, with 11 bases that match TRBD2. Germline trimming cut 0 bases from V and 2 bases from J; bases unmatched to any gene: 3. Per the germline V gene, CDR1 is SGHRS and CDR2 is YFSETQ. This CDR3 region has 16 residues. The CDR3 here is CASSLGLAGGQETQYF. Written as DNA, the CDR3 is TGCGCCAGCAGCTTGGGGCTAGCGGGAGGACAAGAGACCCAGTACTTC.

The gene calls are TRBV19 and TRBJ1-3; possibly TRBD1 for D (5 bases). The germline V gene has CDR1 LNHDA and CDR2 SQIVND (reference sequence). CDR3 length: 17 amino acids. Trimming stripped 7 bases from V and 2 bases from J, with 21 bases between. The CDR3: CASIQPKSGITGNTIYF. The CDR3 region has the DNA TGTGCCAGTATCCAACCGAAATCAGGGATAACTGGAAACACCATATATTTT.

The chain couples TRBV7-9 to TRBJ2-7; D not resolved. The CDR3 sequence is 13 residues long. Trimming took off 1 base at V and 1 base at J, with 5 bases between the two ends. Germline V gives CDR1 SEHNR, CDR2 FQNEAQ (reference sequence). CDR3 sequence: CASSLVPSYEQYF. In DNA form, the CDR3 reads TGTGCCAGCAGCTTAGTTCCGTCCTACGAGCAGTACTTC.

CDR3 DNA sequence: TGTGCTAGTGGGCAGTCCACAGATACGCAGTATTTT. It specifies CASGQSTDTQYF. The chain employs TRBV12-5 and TRBJ2-3; D is unclear. CDR1 LGHNT and CDR2 FRNRAP come from the germline V gene. V was cut by 6 bases and J by 2 bases, with 6 bases left in between. This CDR3 has 12 residues. Looking up the rest from reference TRBV12-5 and TRBJ2-3 gives the full variable domain: DARVTQTPRHKVTEMGQEVTMRCQPILGHNTVFWYRQTMMQGLELLAYFRNRAPLDDSGMPKDRFSAEMPDATLATLKIQPSEPRDSAVYFCASGQSTDTQYFGPGTRLTVL.

The table lists this clone with a count of one. This chain links TRBV9 with TRBJ2-1; D is possibly TRBD2 (7 bases). The CDR3 has 15 residues. Trimming took off 4 bases at V and 5 bases at J, with 16 bases between the two ends. Germline CDR1 is SGDLS and CDR2 is YYNGEE. For the CDR3, the DNA is TGTGCCAGCAGCCCCTGGGGAGGGGGGCACAATGAGCAGTTCTTC. Encoded protein: CASSPWGGGHNEQFF.

This clone was detected only once. The chain has TRBV30 and TRBJ1-6; 7 nucleotides align to TRBD1. This CDR3 comprises 12 residues. Germline lookup yields CDR1 GTSNPN and CDR2 SVGIG (reference sequence). With 5 bases clipped from V and 6 bases from J, the junction kept 1 base outside the gene matches. The CDR3 DNA follows: TGTGCCTGGGGGACAGTTAATTCACCCCTCCACTTT. Protein: CAWGTVNSPLHF.

The chain has TRBV18 and TRBJ2-7, with a weak D call TRBD1 (6 bases). Trimming stripped 0 bases from V and 6 bases from J, with 12 bases between. CDR3 length: 14 residues. In germline, CDR1 is KGHSH, CDR2 LQKENI. The CDR3 DNA is TGTGCCAGCTCACCACCCGGCCAGGGGAGCGAGCAGTACTTC. It is translated as CASSPPGQGSEQYF.

This clone has only a few counts. The gene calls are TRBV2 and TRBJ1-1, with D unclear. Germline V lookup: CDR1 SNHLY, CDR2 FYNNEI. V lost 3 bases and J 1 base, leaving 6 bases between the germline ends. The CDR3 consists of 13 residues. CDR3 in amino acids: CASSEEGNTEAFF. Here the CDR3 DNA reads TGTGCCAGCAGTGAGGAGGGGAACACTGAAGCTTTCTTT.

This chain links TRBV30 with TRBJ2-1, with D perhaps TRBD2 (6 bases). The CDR3 consists of 13 residues. V lost 0 bases and J lost 5, with 8 bases in between. Germline V gene sequence: CDR1 GTSNPN, CDR2 SVGIG (reference sequence). The CDR3 region has the DNA TGTGCCTGGAGTGTGGGACTTCACAATGAGCAGTTCTTC. Translating gives CAWSVGLHNEQFF.

The CDR3 DNA follows: TGTGCCATCAGTAACCTATATGGACTAGCGGGGGTTGAGCAGTTCTTC. Amino acids: CAISNLYGLAGVEQFF. V gene TRBV10-3 combines with J gene TRBJ2-1; 13 bases map to TRBD2. The CDR3 has 16 residues. The trim removed 5 bases at V and 9 bases at J, leaving 10 bases unmatched. Germline CDR1 reads ENHRY; CDR2 reads SYGVKD.